The following is a T cell receptor beta chain sequence with its context. Its antigen is not known. V trimming: 4 bases; J trimming: 3 bases; junction bases outside the gene matches: 4. CDR3 length equals 15 residues. Germline loops: CDR1 MNHEY, CDR2 SVGEGT. The library came from three nested PCR rounds adapted from ARM-PCR protocols. TCRdb reanalysed the multiplex PCR reads using MiXCR and keeps one entry per CDR3 protein. The data show approximately 120,000 distinct CDR3 sequences, with about 61% seen just once and around 20% held by the top ten. The record originates from a study of tumor and adjacent non-tumor tissue in lung cancer. On the study more broadly: Stage I to III disease affected some 11 men and roughly 5 women aged about 31 to 80. On average, productive TCRbeta reads reached roughly 4 million per sample. Study-level findings and limits: Patients with more diverse tumor TCRs had worse survival.

RNA was extracted from bulk tissue without any cell sorting. This non-tumor lung sample came from over 3 cm beyond the tumor edge. Donors were chemotherapy-naive, newly diagnosed lung cancer surgical patients in China, August–November 2014. This chain joins TRBV6-2 or TRBV6-3 and TRBJ1-5, with 9 bases aligning to TRBD1. The TCR originated in a man aged 55 to 70 with non-small cell lung cancer. Sample: distant non-tumor lung tissue. The CDR3 here is CASSSDRGFNQPQHF. The CDR3 bases are TGTGCCAGCAGTTCCGACAGGGGGTTCAATCAGCCCCAGCATTTT.